These T cell receptor beta chains were read from a single sample in a study of glioma-infiltrating T cells. TCRdb analysed the multiplex PCR reads with MiXCR anew, one entry per CDR3 protein. The profile covers approximately 93,000 distinct CDR3 sequences, with roughly 40% appearing a single time and more than 30% taken by the ten largest. The specimen was glioma tissue, nonneoplastic brain tissue, or PBMCs (not recorded which). The receptors originated from a human donor with low-grade glioma or glioblastoma, undergoing nonglioma brain surgery, or in good health (not recorded which). The CDR3 runs from the conserved cysteine through the conserved F or W. Each record gives: CDR3 protein, CDR3 DNA, clone size, V gene, D gene, J gene. D genes are given only for firm matches. Only part of the rows carry a size: once, few, many, or a class if the clone is expanded.

CDR3aa: CGRAGQGHEQYF
CDR3nt: TGTGGCAGGGCAGGACAGGGCCACGAGCAGTACTTC
abundance: .
v_gene: TRBV6-1
d_gene: TRBD1
j_gene: TRBJ2-7

CDR3aa: CASSYLISPGTYYGQYF
CDR3nt: TGTGCCAGCAGTTACTTGATTTCTCCCGGGACATACTACGGGCAGTACTTC
abundance: .
v_gene: TRBV6-6
d_gene: .
j_gene: TRBJ2-7

CDR3aa: CASSPGATYNEQYF
CDR3nt: TGCGCCAGCAGCCCCGGGGCCACCTACAACGAGCAGTACTTC
abundance: .
v_gene: TRBV4-1
d_gene: .
j_gene: TRBJ2-7

CDR3aa: CASSLADQYEQYF
CDR3nt: TGTGCCAGCAGCTTAGCGGACCAGTACGAGCAGTACTTC
abundance: many
v_gene: TRBV7-6
d_gene: .
j_gene: TRBJ2-7

CDR3aa: CASSPGSGANVLNF
CDR3nt: TGTGCCAGCTCACCGGGGTCTGGGGCCAACGTCCTGAATTTC
abundance: .
v_gene: TRBV18
d_gene: .
j_gene: TRBJ2-6

CDR3aa: CASSYSPISTDTQYF
CDR3nt: TGTGCCAGCAGTTACTCCCCAATCAGCACAGATACGCAGTATTTT
abundance: many
v_gene: TRBV6-5
d_gene: .
j_gene: TRBJ2-3

CDR3aa: CASSDVGVGQETQYF
CDR3nt: TGTGCCAGCAGCGATGTGGGAGTGGGTCAAGAGACCCAGTACTTC
abundance: many
v_gene: TRBV7-9
d_gene: .
j_gene: TRBJ2-5

CDR3aa: CSAEGQGSLYYNEQSF
CDR3nt: TGCAGTGCTGAGGGACAGGGGAGTTTATACTACAATGAGCAGTCATTC
abundance: .
v_gene: TRBV20-1
d_gene: TRBD1
j_gene: TRBJ2-1

CDR3aa: CASRRTSGSNQPQHF
CDR3nt: TGTGCCAGCAGGAGGACGAGCGGCAGCAATCAGCCCCAGCATTTT
abundance: .
v_gene: TRBV2
d_gene: .
j_gene: TRBJ1-5

CDR3aa: CASGRGVYGYTF
CDR3nt: TGTGCCAGCGGCAGGGGGGTCTATGGCTACACCTTC
abundance: many
v_gene: TRBV7-3
d_gene: TRBD1
j_gene: TRBJ1-2

CDR3aa: CASSLGISYEQYF
CDR3nt: TGTGCCAGCAGTTTGGGCATTTCCTACGAGCAGTACTTC
abundance: many
v_gene: TRBV28
d_gene: .
j_gene: TRBJ2-7

CDR3aa: CASSLAIGEIAYEQYF
CDR3nt: TGTGCCAGCAGCTTAGCAATCGGGGAGATAGCATACGAGCAGTACTTC
abundance: .
v_gene: TRBV11-2
d_gene: .
j_gene: TRBJ2-7

CDR3aa: CASSPVVGHQNTEAFF
CDR3nt: TGTGCCAGCTCACCGGTCGTTGGACACCAGAACACTGAAGCTTTCTTT
abundance: many
v_gene: TRBV18
d_gene: .
j_gene: TRBJ1-1

CDR3aa: CASSPDRTSYEQYF
CDR3nt: TGTGCCAGCAGCCCAGACAGAACCTCCTACGAGCAGTACTTC
abundance: many
v_gene: TRBV6-2/TRBV6-3
d_gene: .
j_gene: TRBJ2-7

CDR3aa: CASTLTGRASYEQYF
CDR3nt: TGTGCCAGCACCCTGACCGGGAGGGCCTCCTACGAGCAGTACTTC
abundance: .
v_gene: TRBV5-6
d_gene: TRBD2
j_gene: TRBJ2-7

CDR3aa: CSATSGYYNEQFF
CDR3nt: TGCAGTGCGACTAGCGGGTATTACAATGAGCAGTTCTTC
abundance: once
v_gene: TRBV20-1
d_gene: TRBD2
j_gene: TRBJ2-1

CDR3aa: CASSLGTSGGRETQYF
CDR3nt: TGTGCCAGCAGTCTCGGGACTAGCGGGGGGAGGGAGACCCAGTACTTC
abundance: many
v_gene: TRBV12-3/TRBV12-4
d_gene: TRBD2
j_gene: TRBJ2-5

CDR3aa: CATSDRIVGYGYTF
CDR3nt: TGTGCCACCAGTGATAGGATTGTGGGCTATGGCTACACCTTC
abundance: many
v_gene: TRBV24-1
d_gene: .
j_gene: TRBJ1-2

CDR3aa: CASSAIVTSPSSSYEQYF
CDR3nt: TGTGCCAGCAGTGCTATTGTAACCTCGCCTTCCAGCTCCTACGAGCAGTACTTC
abundance: many
v_gene: TRBV2
d_gene: .
j_gene: TRBJ2-7

CDR3aa: CASKRGFGNTIYF
CDR3nt: TGTGCCAGCAAAAGGGGTTTTGGAAACACCATATATTTT
abundance: once
v_gene: TRBV12-3/TRBV12-4
d_gene: .
j_gene: TRBJ1-3

CDR3aa: CATSDPGPGNTDTQYF
CDR3nt: TGTGCCACCAGTGACCCGGGACCTGGGAACACAGATACGCAGTATTTT
abundance: many
v_gene: TRBV24-1
d_gene: .
j_gene: TRBJ2-3

CDR3aa: CASSLRGLAINEQHF
CDR3nt: TGTGCCAGCAGCTTAAGGGGACTAGCGATCAACGAGCAGCACTTC
abundance: .
v_gene: TRBV28
d_gene: TRBD2
j_gene: TRBJ2-7

CDR3aa: CASSQQEYTEAFF
CDR3nt: TGTGCCAGCAGCCAACAGGAGTATACTGAAGCTTTCTTT
abundance: many
v_gene: TRBV3-1
d_gene: .
j_gene: TRBJ1-1

CDR3aa: CASRKPGQGNEQFF
CDR3nt: TGTGCCAGCAGGAAACCGGGACAGGGGAATGAGCAGTTCTTC
abundance: many
v_gene: TRBV6-1
d_gene: TRBD1
j_gene: TRBJ2-1

CDR3aa: CNSGRGGTGELFF
CDR3nt: TGTAACAGCGGGAGAGGGGGCACCGGGGAGCTGTTTTTT
abundance: .
v_gene: TRBV27
d_gene: TRBD2
j_gene: TRBJ2-2

CDR3aa: CASTSRGGRTYNEQFF
CDR3nt: TGTGCCAGCACCTCACGGGGGGGACGCACCTACAATGAGCAGTTCTTC
abundance: many
v_gene: TRBV3-1
d_gene: TRBD2
j_gene: TRBJ2-1

CDR3aa: CASSVSYRNTGELFF
CDR3nt: TGTGCCAGCAGCGTCTCTTACAGGAACACCGGGGAGCTGTTTTTT
abundance: .
v_gene: TRBV9
d_gene: .
j_gene: TRBJ2-2

CDR3aa: CASSSPAGQRMSAGELFF
CDR3nt: TGTGCCAGCAGTTCGCCCGCGGGGCAGCGCATGAGCGCCGGGGAGCTGTTTTTT
abundance: many
v_gene: TRBV28
d_gene: .
j_gene: TRBJ2-2

CDR3aa: CASSEAGPKYNEQFF
CDR3nt: TGCGCCAGCAGTGAAGCGGGACCGAAGTACAATGAGCAGTTCTTC
abundance: many
v_gene: TRBV10-1
d_gene: TRBD2
j_gene: TRBJ2-1

CDR3aa: CASSLQAGNGYTF
CDR3nt: TGTGCCAGCAGTTTACAGGCAGGGAACGGATACACCTTC
abundance: .
v_gene: TRBV27
d_gene: .
j_gene: TRBJ1-2

CDR3aa: CAISVGAGGLTYTQYF
CDR3nt: TGTGCCATCAGTGTTGGAGCGGGGGGCCTCACATATACGCAGTATTTT
abundance: once
v_gene: TRBV10-3
d_gene: TRBD2
j_gene: TRBJ2-3

CDR3aa: CAWTRDLLGGKTQYF
CDR3nt: TGTGCCTGGACCAGGGACCTACTCGGTGGAAAGACCCAGTACTTC
abundance: .
v_gene: TRBV30
d_gene: .
j_gene: TRBJ2-5

CDR3aa: CASSFMETQYF
CDR3nt: TGTGCCAGCAGTTTTATGGAGACCCAGTACTTC
abundance: many
v_gene: TRBV7-9
d_gene: .
j_gene: TRBJ2-5

CDR3aa: CASSQSPGQGINEQYF
CDR3nt: TGCGCCAGCAGTCAAAGTCCGGGACAGGGGATCAACGAGCAGTACTTC
abundance: many
v_gene: TRBV4-1
d_gene: TRBD1
j_gene: TRBJ2-7

CDR3aa: CTSSHTSHSYNEQFF
CDR3nt: TGCACCAGCAGCCATACTAGTCACTCCTACAATGAGCAGTTCTTC
abundance: .
v_gene: TRBV4-1
d_gene: .
j_gene: TRBJ2-1

CDR3aa: CASSLWGLEPGNTIYF
CDR3nt: TGTGCCAGCAGTTTATGGGGGCTAGAGCCTGGAAACACCATATATTTT
abundance: many
v_gene: TRBV28
d_gene: .
j_gene: TRBJ1-3

CDR3aa: CASSPNPGQGVNEQYF
CDR3nt: TGTGCCAGCTCACCAAATCCGGGACAGGGGGTTAACGAGCAGTACTTC
abundance: many
v_gene: TRBV18
d_gene: TRBD1
j_gene: TRBJ2-7

CDR3aa: CASSLTSGSIHEQFF
CDR3nt: TGTGCCAGCAGCCTCACTAGCGGGAGTATCCATGAGCAGTTCTTC
abundance: many
v_gene: TRBV5-5
d_gene: TRBD2
j_gene: TRBJ2-1

CDR3aa: CASMRGLGYNEQFF
CDR3nt: TGTGCCAGCATGCGCGGTTTAGGGTACAATGAGCAGTTCTTC
abundance: .
v_gene: TRBV12-3/TRBV12-4
d_gene: .
j_gene: TRBJ2-1

CDR3aa: CASSRGTERGYTF
CDR3nt: TGTGCCAGCAGCCGCGGGACAGAGCGGGGCTACACCTTC
abundance: many
v_gene: TRBV9
d_gene: TRBD1
j_gene: TRBJ1-2

CDR3aa: CASSQDGGVADTQYF
CDR3nt: TGCGCCAGCAGCCAAGATGGGGGGGTTGCAGATACGCAGTATTTT
abundance: many
v_gene: TRBV4-1
d_gene: TRBD2
j_gene: TRBJ2-3

CDR3aa: CSVGTSGGNNEQFF
CDR3nt: TGCAGTGTGGGGACTAGCGGGGGAAACAATGAGCAGTTCTTC
abundance: .
v_gene: TRBV20-1
d_gene: TRBD2
j_gene: TRBJ2-1

CDR3aa: CSARDQENTEAFF
CDR3nt: TGCAGTGCTAGAGATCAGGAGAACACTGAAGCTTTCTTT
abundance: .
v_gene: TRBV20-1
d_gene: .
j_gene: TRBJ1-1

CDR3aa: CASSFRMTSGNSNEQFF
CDR3nt: TGTGCCAGCAGCTTCCGGATGACTAGCGGGAACAGCAATGAGCAGTTCTTC
abundance: many
v_gene: TRBV7-2
d_gene: TRBD2
j_gene: TRBJ2-1

CDR3aa: CASSLVGTGGYEQYF
CDR3nt: TGTGCCAGCAGCTTAGTTGGGACAGGGGGTTACGAGCAGTACTTC
abundance: .
v_gene: TRBV7-8
d_gene: TRBD1
j_gene: TRBJ2-7

CDR3aa: CSARPGTASYEQFF
CDR3nt: TGCAGCGCCCGTCCCGGGACTGCTTCCTACGAGCAGTTCTTC
abundance: .
v_gene: TRBV29-1
d_gene: .
j_gene: TRBJ2-1

CDR3aa: CASSSPGQFLHF
CDR3nt: TGTGCCAGCAGTTCACCGGGACAATTCCTGCATTTT
abundance: .
v_gene: TRBV6-6
d_gene: .
j_gene: TRBJ1-5

CDR3aa: CASSLSTGAAPTQYF
CDR3nt: TGTGCCAGCAGTTTATCGACAGGGGCGGCGCCTACGCAGTATTTT
abundance: .
v_gene: TRBV27
d_gene: TRBD1
j_gene: TRBJ2-3

CDR3aa: CASSNLTGIRTNYGYTF
CDR3nt: TGTGCCAGCAGCAATCTTACCGGGATTAGGACTAACTATGGCTACACCTTC
abundance: many
v_gene: TRBV7-2
d_gene: .
j_gene: TRBJ1-2